This T cell receptor beta chain was found in a study of shared clonotypes between healthy human individuals. This table comes from immunoSEQ multiplex PCR, and its TCRdb copy is limited to in-frame clones, with some not included. The table records millions of clones, around 95% of them present only once. Study-wide points: Shared clonotypes across all four donors exceeded non-shared ones in generation probability. It was the few donors that limited the genetic and exposure-history diversity represented.

The V gene lost 3 bases and the J gene lost 6 bases, with 11 bases spanning the gap. The CDR3 totals 13 residues. Germline values: CDR1 MNHEY, CDR2 SVGAGI. Regarding this clone: Its antigen is still unknown.

This clonotype was sampled from a man aged 18 to 29 in good health. Material for sequencing was naive CD4+ T cells sorted from blood. Subset indicated: CD45RA+ positively selected. J is TRBJ2-5 and V is TRBV6-5, with D perhaps matching TRBD1 (6 bases). Here the CDR3 reads CASSYFRGQTQYF. CDR3 DNA sequence: TGTGCCAGCAGTTATTTCAGGGGTCAGACCCAGTACTTC.